A selection of T cell receptor beta chains follows, all from one sample in a study of shared clonotypes between healthy human individuals. This table comes from immunoSEQ multiplex PCR, and its TCRdb copy is limited to in-frame clones, with some not included. The sample has millions of clones, over 85% seen once. Sequencing was carried out using naive CD4+ T cells sorted from blood. The source is a man aged 18 to 30 in good health. Both conserved end residues are part of each CDR3. A D gene is named only where the DNA matches it firmly. Where a row states a size, it is once, few, many or the class of an expanded clone; other rows omit it.

cdr3_nt: TGTGCTAGTGGTTGGATGACAGGGCTAGGCGAGCAGTACTTC
cdr3_aa: CASGWMTGLGEQYF
d_call: TRBD1
clone_size: .
v_call: TRBV12-5
j_call: TRBJ2-7

cdr3_nt: TGTGCCAGCAGTCCAGATTATGGGGGCACTGAAGCTTTCTTT
cdr3_aa: CASSPDYGGTEAFF
d_call: .
clone_size: .
v_call: TRBV5-4
j_call: TRBJ1-1

cdr3_nt: TGTGCCAGCAAGGGGACGGAACTTTACGAGCAGTACTTC
cdr3_aa: CASKGTELYEQYF
d_call: .
clone_size: .
v_call: TRBV6-1
j_call: TRBJ2-7

cdr3_nt: TGCGCCAGCAGCTCCACCCCTGACAGGGCCTACTATGGCTACACCTTC
cdr3_aa: CASSSTPDRAYYGYTF
d_call: TRBD1
clone_size: .
v_call: TRBV4-1
j_call: TRBJ1-2

cdr3_nt: TGTGCCAGCAGTTCCACGGGACAGGGCCTGGGCTACACCTTC
cdr3_aa: CASSSTGQGLGYTF
d_call: TRBD1
clone_size: .
v_call: TRBV28
j_call: TRBJ1-2

cdr3_nt: TGTGCCAGCAGCAGAGGACAGGGGGCATATGGCTACACCTTC
cdr3_aa: CASSRGQGAYGYTF
d_call: TRBD1
clone_size: once
v_call: TRBV9
j_call: TRBJ1-2

cdr3_nt: TGTGCCAGCAGCTTGGCCGGGGGGGGCTCTGGAAACACCATATATTTT
cdr3_aa: CASSLAGGGSGNTIYF
d_call: .
clone_size: .
v_call: TRBV5-4
j_call: TRBJ1-3

cdr3_nt: TGTGCCATCACTACGGGCCCCGCCTACGAGCAGTACTTC
cdr3_aa: CAITTGPAYEQYF
d_call: .
clone_size: .
v_call: TRBV10-3
j_call: TRBJ2-7

cdr3_nt: TGCGCCAGCAGCCGTGACATCACGGGATCCTACGAGCAGTACTTC
cdr3_aa: CASSRDITGSYEQYF
d_call: .
clone_size: .
v_call: TRBV5-1
j_call: TRBJ2-7

cdr3_nt: TGTGCCAGCAGAAAACAGGTTGGGGAGACCCAGTACTTC
cdr3_aa: CASRKQVGETQYF
d_call: .
clone_size: .
v_call: TRBV2
j_call: TRBJ2-5

cdr3_nt: TGTGCCAGCAGCCCGGTGGCCCAGGGGAACATTCAGTACTTC
cdr3_aa: CASSPVAQGNIQYF
d_call: .
clone_size: once
v_call: TRBV7-2
j_call: TRBJ2-4

cdr3_nt: TGTGCCAGCAGCTTGGAAACAGCTACCTACGAGCAGTACTTC
cdr3_aa: CASSLETATYEQYF
d_call: .
clone_size: .
v_call: TRBV5-8
j_call: TRBJ2-7

cdr3_nt: TGTGCCAGCAGCTTGCCTGGGGCCGCCTACGAGCAGTACTTC
cdr3_aa: CASSLPGAAYEQYF
d_call: .
clone_size: .
v_call: TRBV5-6
j_call: TRBJ2-7

cdr3_nt: TGTGCCAGCAGGGAGGGACAGGGTACCTACGAGCAGTACTTC
cdr3_aa: CASREGQGTYEQYF
d_call: TRBD1
clone_size: .
v_call: TRBV2
j_call: TRBJ2-7

cdr3_nt: TGTGCCAGCAGCTTAGCGGGAGTGCGGAGTGAGCAGTTCTTC
cdr3_aa: CASSLAGVRSEQFF
d_call: .
clone_size: .
v_call: TRBV7-8
j_call: TRBJ2-1

cdr3_nt: TGCGCCAGCAGCTTTTCTAACCCGTACCAAGAGACCCAGTACTTC
cdr3_aa: CASSFSNPYQETQYF
d_call: .
clone_size: .
v_call: TRBV5-1
j_call: TRBJ2-5

cdr3_nt: TGTGCCAGCAGTTTCAATCTGGGAGGCCTAGCGGGGGATACGCAGTATTTT
cdr3_aa: CASSFNLGGLAGDTQYF
d_call: TRBD2
clone_size: .
v_call: TRBV28
j_call: TRBJ2-3

cdr3_nt: TGTGCCAGCTCACCTACAGGACAGTCGAGCTCCTACGAGCAGTACTTC
cdr3_aa: CASSPTGQSSSYEQYF
d_call: .
clone_size: .
v_call: TRBV18
j_call: TRBJ2-7

cdr3_nt: TGCGCCAGCAGGTCTAGCGGGAGCCCAGGCCTTTCCTACAATGAGCAGTTCTTC
cdr3_aa: CASRSSGSPGLSYNEQFF
d_call: TRBD2
clone_size: .
v_call: TRBV5-1
j_call: TRBJ2-1

cdr3_nt: TGTGCCAGTAGTATCGGGGCAGGGGTGAGTAGTGGACAGCCCCAGCATTTT
cdr3_aa: CASSIGAGVSSGQPQHF
d_call: .
clone_size: .
v_call: TRBV19
j_call: TRBJ1-5

cdr3_nt: TGTGCCAGCAGCTCATTTTACGAGCAGTACTTC
cdr3_aa: CASSSFYEQYF
d_call: .
clone_size: few
v_call: TRBV7-9
j_call: TRBJ2-7

cdr3_nt: TGTGCCAGCAGCTTAGGAGGGGGTAGCAATCAGCCCCAGCATTTT
cdr3_aa: CASSLGGGSNQPQHF
d_call: .
clone_size: .
v_call: TRBV11-3
j_call: TRBJ1-5

cdr3_nt: TGTGCCAGCAGTCTTGCGAACGCAGATACGCAGTATTTT
cdr3_aa: CASSLANADTQYF
d_call: .
clone_size: .
v_call: TRBV5-6
j_call: TRBJ2-3

cdr3_nt: TGCAGCGGCGGAGGACAGGGCTACAATGAGCAGTTCTTC
cdr3_aa: CSGGGQGYNEQFF
d_call: TRBD1
clone_size: .
v_call: TRBV29-1
j_call: TRBJ2-1

cdr3_nt: TGTGCCAGCAGTGAAGCCGGCGGACAGGGTGTATACGAGCAGTACTTC
cdr3_aa: CASSEAGGQGVYEQYF
d_call: TRBD1
clone_size: .
v_call: TRBV2
j_call: TRBJ2-7

cdr3_nt: TGCGCCAGCAGCCAAGAAGCCGGGGGGCGCGTCACAGATACGCAGTATTTT
cdr3_aa: CASSQEAGGRVTDTQYF
d_call: .
clone_size: .
v_call: TRBV4-1
j_call: TRBJ2-3

cdr3_nt: TGTGCCAGCAGGGCAGGACTAGCGGGGGGGCTCGGATTGCAAGAGACCCAGTACTTC
cdr3_aa: CASRAGLAGGLGLQETQYF
d_call: TRBD2
clone_size: .
v_call: TRBV2
j_call: TRBJ2-5

cdr3_nt: TGTGCCAGCAGTCGTAGGATGGAGGAAAGCGCTGAAGCTTTCTTT
cdr3_aa: CASSRRMEESAEAFF
d_call: .
clone_size: .
v_call: TRBV28
j_call: TRBJ1-1

cdr3_nt: TGTGCCAGCAGTGAGGTAGGAAATCAGCCCCAGCATTTT
cdr3_aa: CASSEVGNQPQHF
d_call: .
clone_size: .
v_call: TRBV2
j_call: TRBJ1-5

cdr3_nt: TGCGCCAGCAGCTTAGCGGATCCCTCAAAAGAGACCCAGTACTTC
cdr3_aa: CASSLADPSKETQYF
d_call: .
clone_size: .
v_call: TRBV5-1
j_call: TRBJ2-5

cdr3_nt: TGTGCCAGCAGCCTGGGACACGGGGCAGATACGCAGTATTTT
cdr3_aa: CASSLGHGADTQYF
d_call: .
clone_size: .
v_call: TRBV7-2
j_call: TRBJ2-3

cdr3_nt: TGTGCCAGCAGTTTGTCCTTGATCGGGGGAACAGATACGCAGTATTTT
cdr3_aa: CASSLSLIGGTDTQYF
d_call: .
clone_size: .
v_call: TRBV27
j_call: TRBJ2-3

cdr3_nt: TGTGCCAGCAGCACTATTACGACAGAATGGGAGACCCAGTACTTC
cdr3_aa: CASSTITTEWETQYF
d_call: .
clone_size: .
v_call: TRBV11-1
j_call: TRBJ2-5

cdr3_nt: TGTGCCAGTAGGCTAGCGGGGACGAACACCGGGGAGCTGTTTTTT
cdr3_aa: CASRLAGTNTGELFF
d_call: TRBD2
clone_size: .
v_call: TRBV19
j_call: TRBJ2-2

cdr3_nt: TGTGCCAGTAGTGAAGACACTAGCTCCTACGAGCAGTACTTC
cdr3_aa: CASSEDTSSYEQYF
d_call: .
clone_size: .
v_call: TRBV19
j_call: TRBJ2-7

cdr3_nt: TGTGCCTGGAGTGTACAAAGGACAGCTCTTTGGGGCAATCAGCCCCAGCATTTT
cdr3_aa: CAWSVQRTALWGNQPQHF
d_call: .
clone_size: .
v_call: TRBV30
j_call: TRBJ1-5

cdr3_nt: TGCGCCAGCAGCCCCCAGGGTTCTTGGAGCACTGAAGCTTTCTTT
cdr3_aa: CASSPQGSWSTEAFF
d_call: .
clone_size: .
v_call: TRBV4-1
j_call: TRBJ1-1

cdr3_nt: TGTGCCAGCAGCTTGATGGCGGGGAATGAGCAGTTCTTC
cdr3_aa: CASSLMAGNEQFF
d_call: .
clone_size: .
v_call: TRBV7-9
j_call: TRBJ2-1

cdr3_nt: TGTGCCAGCAGACAGGTTAACTATGGCTACACCTTC
cdr3_aa: CASRQVNYGYTF
d_call: .
clone_size: .
v_call: TRBV5-5
j_call: TRBJ1-2

cdr3_nt: TGCGCCAGCAGTGAGTCTAGGACAGGCCGGGAGACCCAGTACTTC
cdr3_aa: CASSESRTGRETQYF
d_call: TRBD1
clone_size: once
v_call: TRBV10-2
j_call: TRBJ2-5

cdr3_nt: TGCGCCAGCAGCTTGATTTCAGCGGGATGGTACAATGAGCAGTTCTTC
cdr3_aa: CASSLISAGWYNEQFF
d_call: TRBD2
clone_size: many
v_call: TRBV5-1
j_call: TRBJ2-1

cdr3_nt: TGTGCCAGCAGCTCTCAACAGGGTCTGAGGGGGACTGAAGCTTTCTTT
cdr3_aa: CASSSQQGLRGTEAFF
d_call: .
clone_size: .
v_call: TRBV5-6
j_call: TRBJ1-1

cdr3_nt: TGTGCCAGCAGCTTGGTACAGGATCTAGGCGAGCAGTACTTC
cdr3_aa: CASSLVQDLGEQYF
d_call: .
clone_size: .
v_call: TRBV7-8
j_call: TRBJ2-7

cdr3_nt: TGTGCCAGCTCATTACAGGGACATAATTCACCCCTCCACTTT
cdr3_aa: CASSLQGHNSPLHF
d_call: .
clone_size: .
v_call: TRBV18
j_call: TRBJ1-6

cdr3_nt: TGTGCCAGCAGCTTAACCGGGACAGCTAGCTCACCCCTCCACTTT
cdr3_aa: CASSLTGTASSPLHF
d_call: TRBD1
clone_size: .
v_call: TRBV7-3
j_call: TRBJ1-6

cdr3_nt: TGTGCCAGCAGCTTGTTGGTTAGCGCCCACACAGATACGCAGTATTTT
cdr3_aa: CASSLLVSAHTDTQYF
d_call: .
clone_size: .
v_call: TRBV5-4
j_call: TRBJ2-3

cdr3_nt: TGTGCCAGCAGCCGGGTCGGGAGGGCTTTCTTT
cdr3_aa: CASSRVGRAFF
d_call: .
clone_size: .
v_call: TRBV7-9
j_call: TRBJ1-1